This T cell receptor (beta chain) was profiled in a study of OX40 agonist ivuxolimab in advanced cancers. Study as a whole: From 23 to 79 years was the age range, with a mean of roughly 59 years, and over 80% were male. About 40% of patients had received prior checkpoint inhibitor therapy.

Between the trimmed V and J ends, which lost 1 base and 4 bases, there was a span of 11 bases. This CDR3 spans 16 amino acids. CDR1 is LNHDA and CDR2 is SQIVND in the germline V gene (reference sequence). Regarding this clone: Its matching antigen is unknown.

The protocol was immunoSEQ multiplex PCR, while the TCRdb copy is restricted to in-frame clones and leaves out a portion. The sample holds some 64,000 clones, 84% seen once. Patients were ruled out by autoimmune disease history or systemic immunosuppression. Whole-study findings and limits: Among the lowest levels of clonal expansion were found in partial responders at 0.1-3.0 mg/kg.

The receptor comes from an adult with an advanced solid tumor such as melanoma, head and neck, liver or kidney cancer. The chain has TRBV19 and TRBJ2-6; D may be TRBD1 (5 bases). The source material was CD4+ or CD8+ T cells sorted from blood, sampled in a trial of the OX40 agonist ivuxolimab. The CDR3 DNA sequence: TGTGCCAGTAGTATAGGGAAGGCAGGGGGGGCCAACGTCCTGACTTTC. This translates into CASSIGKAGGANVLTF. Supplemented by reference TRBV19 and TRBJ2-6, the full variable domain reads DGGITQSPKYLFRKEGQNVTLSCEQNLNHDAMYWYRQDPGQGLRLIYYSQIVNDFQKGDIAEGYSVSREKKESFPLTVTSAQKNPTAFYLCASSIGKAGGANVLTFGAGSRLTVL.